The clone carrying this TCR beta chain was observed at least ten times. The antigen is unknown. The CDR3 runs to 15 residues. Germline V CDR1 and CDR2: LGHNA, YNFKEQ. Trimming cost V 7 bases and J 0 bases, with 13 bases left between them. The sample belongs to a study of early T cells in non-severe SARS-CoV-2 infection. Attachment of unique molecular identifiers to individual cDNA molecules was performed. TCRdb re-called the 5' RACE reads through MiXCR, storing one row per CDR3 protein. Of over 50,000 distinct CDR3 sequences listed, 10% to 15% are singletons. Whole-study findings and limits: Clonotype matching in VDJdb favored anti-spike CD8 responses and did not capture private and CD4 specificities.

Specimen: whole blood. The source is an adult who was a healthcare worker with PCR-confirmed SARS-CoV-2 infection or an uninfected control (not recorded which). V and J are TRBV4-2 and TRBJ2-1, with D possibly TRBD1 on 6 matching bases. CDR3 in DNA: TGTGCCAGCAACAGGGCGCTCAGCTCCTACAATGAGCAGTTCTTC. It yields the protein CASNRALSSYNEQFF.